The next 27 T cell receptor beta chains were all read from a single sample in a study of graft-versus-host responses after intestinal transplantation. Generated by immunoSEQ multiplex PCR, the TCRdb table keeps only in-frame clones and is missing some. Here the sample spans 38,000 or so clones, 85% to 95% being singletons. No antigens are known for them. Sequenced material: unstimulated CD8+ T cells sorted from spleen or lymph node cells, taken before transplant. The origin of the receptors is a human donor who was the organ donor for an intestinal transplant.

V and J are TRBV19 and TRBJ2-3; unclear D gene. The CDR3 is made up of 12 amino acids. CDR1 is LNHDA, CDR2 SQIVND, per germline (reference sequence). Between the trimmed V and J ends, which lost 5 bases and 5 bases, there was a span of 8 bases. CDR3 sequence: CASSWPGDTQYF. In DNA, the CDR3 is TGTGCCAGTAGTTGGCCGGGAGATACGCAGTATTTT.

V gene TRBV4-1 combines with J gene TRBJ2-7; a weak D match, TRBD1 (6 bases). The V end was cut by 1 base, the J end by 5 bases, with 24 bases between. CDR1 and CDR2 (germline): MGHRA, YSYEKL. This CDR3 has 18 amino acids. The CDR3 is CASSQALPPGQFNHEQYF. For the CDR3, the DNA is TGCGCCAGCAGCCAAGCGTTGCCTCCGGGACAATTCAACCACGAGCAGTACTTC.

The chain carries TRBV4-2 and TRBJ2-2; 8 bases fit TRBD2. V shed 0 bases and J 2 bases; nucleotides not matched to a gene: 5. This CDR3 is 17 amino acids long. Per the germline V gene, CDR1 is LGHNA and CDR2 is YNFKEQ. As DNA, the CDR3 is TGTGCCAGCAGCCAAGATTGGAGCGGGGGAAACACCGGGGAGCTGTTTTTT. Encoded protein: CASSQDWSGGNTGELFF.

The chain joins TRBV6-5 to TRBJ1-1; possible D gene TRBD1, 5 bases. CDR3 length: 14 amino acids. In germline, CDR1 is MNHEY, CDR2 SVGAGI. V lost 0 bases to trimming and J lost 7 bases, with 12 bases between them. Here the CDR3 DNA reads TGTGCCAGCAGTTACTCGTCGGGGCTGATTGAAGCTTTCTTT. Translation gives CASSYSSGLIEAFF.

V and J are TRBV19 and TRBJ1-1, with D uncertain. Looked up from germline, CDR1 is LNHDA and CDR2 is SQIVND (reference sequence). Trimming shortened V by 1 base and J by 7 bases, and 13 bases separated the two germline ends. The CDR3 loop spans 14 amino acids. The CDR3 region has the DNA TGTGCCAGTAGTATAGGATCGGGGTACGGTGAAGCTTTCTTT. Residues: CASSIGSGYGEAFF.

Details on this clone: Other DNA sequences of this sample code for an identical CDR3. The CDR3 bases are TGTGCCAGCAGCTTAGTAGGTGGCGGGGGGCGCCAAGAGACCCAGTACTTC. It codes for CASSLVGGGGRQETQYF. The V call is TRBV7-2, the J call TRBJ2-5; 8 nucleotides align to TRBD2. This CDR3 spans 17 amino acids. V dropped 1 base and J dropped 1; count of bases not matched to a gene: 8. CDR1 is SGHTA, CDR2 FQGNSA, per germline.

The chain carries TRBV7-2 and TRBJ1-1; no definite D call. There are 13 residues in the CDR3. Trimming pared 5 bases from V and 0 bases from J, leaving 7 bases between. The germline CDR1 and CDR2 sequences are SGHTA and FQGNSA. CDR3 residues: CASSLYMNTEAFF. CDR3 in DNA: TGTGCCAGCAGCCTATACATGAACACTGAAGCTTTCTTT.

The chain is built from TRBV5-5 and TRBJ2-7; no clear D gene. Trimming pared 0 bases from V and 2 bases from J, leaving 6 bases between. There are 13 residues in the CDR3. Germline-derived CDR1 and CDR2 are SGHKS and YYEKEE (reference sequence). The DNA for the CDR3 is TGTGCCAGCAGCTTGGCCAGCCCCTACGAGCAGTACTTC. Translation gives CASSLASPYEQYF.

The V and J genes are TRBV7-2 and TRBJ2-7; 10 nucleotides match TRBD2. Trimming cost V 3 bases and J 3 bases; bases outside gene matches: 14. CDR1 is SGHTA and CDR2 is FQGNSA in the germline V gene. The CDR3 is 18 residues long. The CDR3: CASSFRPGLAGDLYEQYF. The CDR3 coding sequence is TGTGCCAGCAGCTTCCGTCCGGGGCTAGCGGGGGACCTCTACGAGCAGTACTTC.

This sequence joins TRBV11-3 and TRBJ2-5; D remains unclear. V shed 3 bases and J shed 0 bases, with 5 bases lying between them. The CDR3 runs 13 residues. Germline CDR1 SGHNT, CDR2 YENEEA. CDR3 loop: CASSFTHQETQYF. The DNA for the CDR3 is TGTGCCAGCAGCTTTACCCACCAAGAGACCCAGTACTTC.

The CDR3 DNA follows: TGTGCCAGCAGGGGACAAAACTCTGGAAACACCATATATTTT. Translated: CASRGQNSGNTIYF. The chain links TRBV25-1 to TRBJ1-3; a weak D match, TRBD1 (6 bases). The length of the CDR3 is 14 residues. The germline V and J ends were trimmed by 6 bases and 0 bases, with 9 bases remaining between them. The germline CDR1 and CDR2 sequences are MGHDK and SYGVNS.

The chain couples TRBV19 to TRBJ2-1, with 7 bases lining up with TRBD2. Trimming cost V 5 bases and J 8 bases; bases outside gene matches: 9. Germline values: CDR1 LNHDA, CDR2 SQIVND (reference sequence). The CDR3 loop spans 14 amino acids. CDR3 bases: TGTGCCAGTAGTCGAGGACTAGGGGCCCATGAGCAGTTCTTC. This gives the protein CASSRGLGAHEQFF.

The chain couples TRBV6-4 to TRBJ1-5; D possibly corresponds to TRBD1 (5 bases). Germline CDR1 and CDR2: MRHNA and SNTAGT. V lost 0 bases and J 2 bases, leaving 11 bases between the germline ends. The CDR3 extends over 16 amino acids. CDR3 residues: CASSDSGGACNQPQHF. CDR3 nucleotides: TGTGCCAGCAGTGACTCCGGAGGGGCTTGCAATCAGCCCCAGCATTTT.

This clone was picked up one time. V is TRBV7-2 and J is TRBJ2-5, with 11 bases fitting TRBD2. The DNA matches TRBJ2-7 better at its end, which makes the J call doubtful. This CDR3 spans 15 amino acids. The germline V gene has CDR1 SGHTA and CDR2 FQGNSA. DNA of the CDR3: TGTGCCAGCAGCTTAGTTAGCGGGGGGGCCTACGAGCAGTACTTC. Protein product: CASSLVSGGAYEQYF.

The rearrangement joins TRBV6-5 to TRBJ2-7; tentatively, D is TRBD2 (5 bases). This CDR3 region has 14 residues. V was pared by 0 bases and J by 3 bases, with 9 bases between. Germline loops: CDR1 MNHEY, CDR2 SVGAGI. CDR3 region: CASSYSGGFYEQYF. CDR3 nucleotides: TGTGCCAGCAGTTACTCGGGCGGGTTCTACGAGCAGTACTTC.

The CDR3: CASSGFIRTGQNTEAFF. The CDR3 DNA reads as TGCGCCAGCAGTGGGTTCATTCGGACAGGTCAAAACACTGAAGCTTTCTTT. The chain joins TRBV10-2 to TRBJ1-1; 7 nucleotides agree with TRBD1. Losses at the gene ends were 4 bases for V and 2 bases for J; bases not matched to a gene: 13. The CDR3 runs to 17 residues. Germline V gene lookup returns CDR1 WSHSY and CDR2 SAAADI.

The rearrangement links TRBV5-1 to TRBJ2-1; 10 bases line up with TRBD2. V dropped 6 bases and J dropped 1; count of bases not matched to a gene: 10. In germline, CDR1 is SGHRS, CDR2 YFSETQ. The CDR3 spans 17 residues. CDR3 residues: CASMERGGTYSYNEQFF. CDR3 sequence (DNA): TGCGCCAGCATGGAGCGGGGGGGTACCTATTCCTACAATGAGCAGTTCTTC.

The chain carries TRBV7-2 and TRBJ2-5; D possibly corresponds to TRBD1 (6 bases). Germline V gene data show CDR1 as SGHTA and CDR2 as FQGNSA. CDR3 length: 15 amino acids. Trimming left V 6 bases short and J 5 bases short, with 19 bases between. In nucleotides, the CDR3 is TGTGCCAGCAGTTTTACAGGGTTCCGGACGGAGACCCAGTACTTC. This encodes CASSFTGFRTETQYF. Full variable domain (rest looked up from reference TRBV7-2 and TRBJ2-5): GAGVSQSPSNKVTEKGKDVELRCDPISGHTALYWYRQSLGQGLEFLIYFQGNSAPDKSGLPSDRFSAERTGGSVSTLTIQRTQQEDSAVYLCASSFTGFRTETQYFGPGTRLLVL.

CDR3 in DNA: TGTGCCAGCAGCTTATACGGCCCGCCAGAGACCCAGTACTTC. It encodes CASSLYGPPETQYF. The chain combines TRBV11-2 with TRBJ2-5, with D hard to call. Between the trimmed V and J ends, which lost 2 bases and 4 bases, there was a span of 11 bases. Germline V lookup: CDR1 SGHAT, CDR2 FQNNGV. CDR3 length: 14 amino acids. Using reference TRBV11-2 and TRBJ2-5 for the parts outside the CDR3, the full variable domain is EAGVAQSPRYKIIEKRQSVAFWCNPISGHATLYWYQQILGQGPKLLIQFQNNGVVDDSQLPKDRFSAERLKGVDSTLKIQPAKLEDSAVYLCASSLYGPPETQYFGPGTRLLVL.

The rearrangement links TRBV27 to TRBJ2-2; 9 bases align to TRBD2. The CDR3 is 15 amino acids. With V trimmed by 6 bases and J by 6 bases, 8 bases remained unmatched. Germline loops: CDR1 MNHEY, CDR2 SMNVEV (reference sequence). CDR3 amino acids: CASRPGTSFAGELFF. The DNA for the CDR3 is TGTGCCAGCAGGCCAGGGACTAGCTTCGCCGGGGAGCTGTTTTTT.

J is TRBJ1-2 and V is TRBV27; weak D call: TRBD1 (5 bases). The V end lost 5 bases, the J end lost 0 bases, and 13 bases lay between the germline ends. This CDR3 is built from 15 residues. The germline CDR1 and CDR2 sequences are MNHEY and SMNVEV (reference sequence). The CDR3 here is CASSNGRGTNYGYTF. CDR3 in DNA: TGTGCCAGCAGTAATGGACGGGGGACTAACTATGGCTACACCTTC.

This rearrangement joins TRBV4-1 to TRBJ1-2, with 7 nucleotides matching TRBD1. The V and J ends lost 3 bases and 3 bases, in that order; junction bases with no gene match: 7. Looked up from germline, CDR1 is MGHRA and CDR2 is YSYEKL. The CDR3 extends over 15 amino acids. The CDR3 here is CASSQRDRVHYGYTF. The DNA of the CDR3 is TGCGCCAGCAGCCAGCGAGACAGGGTTCACTATGGCTACACCTTC.

The rearrangement links TRBV11-2 to TRBJ1-2; D remains unclear. V gave up 0 bases and J gave up 4 bases, with 9 bases separating them. CDR3 length: 14 residues. Germline-derived CDR1 and CDR2 are SGHAT and FQNNGV. The CDR3 region has the DNA TGTGCCAGCAGCTTAGATCTAGGGAGCTATGGCTACACCTTC. Encoded protein: CASSLDLGSYGYTF. The variable domain in full, completed from reference TRBV11-2 and TRBJ1-2, reads EAGVAQSPRYKIIEKRQSVAFWCNPISGHATLYWYQQILGQGPKLLIQFQNNGVVDDSQLPKDRFSAERLKGVDSTLKIQPAKLEDSAVYLCASSLDLGSYGYTFGSGTRLTVV.

V usage is TRBV4-1 and J usage is TRBJ2-5; D may be TRBD1 or TRBD2 (5 bases each). The CDR3 loop spans 13 amino acids. V shed 1 base and J shed 4 bases, with 7 bases lying between them. The germline V gene encodes CDR1 MGHRA and CDR2 YSYEKL. In DNA form, the CDR3 reads TGCGCCAGCAGCCAAGGGGACGCAGAGACCCAGTACTTC. It encodes CASSQGDAETQYF.

The chain is built from TRBV19 and TRBJ2-3; 8 positions match TRBD2. Germline CDR1 LNHDA, CDR2 SQIVND (reference sequence). This CDR3 spans 14 amino acids. Trimming cost V 5 bases and J 0 bases; bases outside gene matches: 1. Written as DNA, the CDR3 is TGTGCCAGTAGTGGACTAGCTAGCACAGATACGCAGTATTTT. Encoded protein: CASSGLASTDTQYF.

This clone occurred once. This chain connects TRBV4-2 to TRBJ2-5; D gene unclear. CDR1 and CDR2 from the germline V gene are LGHNA and YNFKEQ. Trimming left V 0 bases short and J 2 bases short, with 7 bases between. This CDR3 has 14 amino acids. CDR3 nucleotides: TGTGCCAGCAGCCAAGAGGGCCCTCAAGAGACCCAGTACTTC. This codes for CASSQEGPQETQYF.

The CDR3 DNA reads as TGTGCCAGCAGCCGGCAATACGAGCAGTACTTC. Translated: CASSRQYEQYF. The chain links TRBV14 to TRBJ2-7, with D hard to call. V lost 4 bases, J lost 4 bases, and 5 bases lay in between. The CDR3 totals 11 residues. The germline V gene has CDR1 SGHDN and CDR2 FVKESK.